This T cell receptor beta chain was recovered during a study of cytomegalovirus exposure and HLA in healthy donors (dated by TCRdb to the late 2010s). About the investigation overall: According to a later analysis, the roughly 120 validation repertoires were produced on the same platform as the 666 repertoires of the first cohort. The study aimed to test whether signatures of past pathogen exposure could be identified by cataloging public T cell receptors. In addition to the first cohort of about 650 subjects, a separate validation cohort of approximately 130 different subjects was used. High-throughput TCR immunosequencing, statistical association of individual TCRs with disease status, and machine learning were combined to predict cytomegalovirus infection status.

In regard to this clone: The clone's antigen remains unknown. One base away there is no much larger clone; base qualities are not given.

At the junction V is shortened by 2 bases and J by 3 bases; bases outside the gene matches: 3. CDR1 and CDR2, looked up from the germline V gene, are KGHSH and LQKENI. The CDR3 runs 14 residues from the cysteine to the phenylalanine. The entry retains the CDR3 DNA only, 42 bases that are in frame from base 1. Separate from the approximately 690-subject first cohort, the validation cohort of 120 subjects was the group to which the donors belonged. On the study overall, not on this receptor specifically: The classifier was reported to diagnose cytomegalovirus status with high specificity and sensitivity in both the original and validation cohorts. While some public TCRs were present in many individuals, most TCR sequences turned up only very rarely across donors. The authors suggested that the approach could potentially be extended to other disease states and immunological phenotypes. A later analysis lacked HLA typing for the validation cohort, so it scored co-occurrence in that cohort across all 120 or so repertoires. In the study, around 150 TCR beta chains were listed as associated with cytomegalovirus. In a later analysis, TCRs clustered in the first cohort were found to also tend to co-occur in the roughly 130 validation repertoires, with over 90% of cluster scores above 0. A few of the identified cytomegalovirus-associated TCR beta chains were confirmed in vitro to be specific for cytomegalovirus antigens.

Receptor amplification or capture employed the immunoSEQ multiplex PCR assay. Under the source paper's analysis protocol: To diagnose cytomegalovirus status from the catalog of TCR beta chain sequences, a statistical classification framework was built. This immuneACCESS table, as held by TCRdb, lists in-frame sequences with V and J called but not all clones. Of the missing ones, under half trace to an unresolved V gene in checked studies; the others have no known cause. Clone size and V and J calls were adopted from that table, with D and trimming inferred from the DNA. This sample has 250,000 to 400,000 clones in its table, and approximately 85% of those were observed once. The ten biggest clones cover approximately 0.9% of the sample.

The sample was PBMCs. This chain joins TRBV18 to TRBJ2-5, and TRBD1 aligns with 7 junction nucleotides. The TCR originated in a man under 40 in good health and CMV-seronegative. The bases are TGTGCCAGCTCACCAGGACAGGATAAAGAGACCCAGTACTTC. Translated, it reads CASSPGQDKETQYF.